The TCR beta chain described here comes from a study of OX40 agonist ivuxolimab in advanced cancers. Looking at the study overall: At 75% to 90% male, the cohort had a mean age of about 55 years, ranging from roughly 20 to 90.

Autoimmune disease history or systemic immunosuppression meant exclusion. Blood draws occurred at baseline, cycle 4 day 1, and cycle 7 day 1. Produced via immunoSEQ multiplex PCR; TCRdb's table is partial and in-frame only. The data show about 71,000 clones, around 94% seen once. With 5 bases clipped from V and 2 bases from J, the junction kept 4 bases outside the gene matches. This CDR3 spans 15 amino acids. CDR1 and CDR2 (germline): SGDLS, YYNGEE. The clonotype comes from an adult with an advanced solid tumor such as melanoma, head and neck, liver or kidney cancer. This material consisted of CD4+ or CD8+ T cells sorted from blood, taken in a trial of the OX40 agonist ivuxolimab. J is TRBJ2-2 and V is TRBV9; 9 bases are a match to TRBD2. The CDR3 spells CASSLAGDNTGELFF. The CDR3 DNA reads as TGTGCCAGCAGTTTAGCGGGGGATAACACCGGGGAGCTGTTTTTT. Full variable domain (missing parts from reference TRBV9 and TRBJ2-2): DSGVTQTPKHLITATGQRVTLRCSPRSGDLSVYWYQQSLDQGLQFLIQYYNGEERAKGNILERFSAQQFPDLHSELNLSSLELGDSALYFCASSLAGDNTGELFFGEGSRLTVL.